The T cell receptor (beta chain) described here comes from a study of tumor and adjacent non-tumor tissue in lung cancer. Study-level information: Aged about 31 to 85 years, patients included roughly eleven men and a few women with stage I to III disease.

This CDR3 comprises 11 residues. The germline V gene has CDR1 SGHNT and CDR2 YENEEA. The template was RNA from unsorted bulk tissue. Between August and November 2014, newly diagnosed, chemotherapy-naive lung cancer patients underwent thoracic surgery in China. The library came from three nested PCR rounds adapted from ARM-PCR protocols. Via MiXCR, TCRdb re-called the multiplex PCR reads, giving one row per CDR3 protein. The sample yields tens of thousands of distinct CDR3 sequences, around 74% seen once. Sequencing was carried out using lung tumor tissue. The chain recombines TRBV11-3 with TRBJ1-2; D is ambiguous. This clonotype originated in a woman aged 45 to 65 with non-small cell lung cancer. The CDR3 reads CTKTGCYGYTF. The CDR3 DNA follows: TGTACCAAGACGGGTTGCTATGGCTACACCTTC.